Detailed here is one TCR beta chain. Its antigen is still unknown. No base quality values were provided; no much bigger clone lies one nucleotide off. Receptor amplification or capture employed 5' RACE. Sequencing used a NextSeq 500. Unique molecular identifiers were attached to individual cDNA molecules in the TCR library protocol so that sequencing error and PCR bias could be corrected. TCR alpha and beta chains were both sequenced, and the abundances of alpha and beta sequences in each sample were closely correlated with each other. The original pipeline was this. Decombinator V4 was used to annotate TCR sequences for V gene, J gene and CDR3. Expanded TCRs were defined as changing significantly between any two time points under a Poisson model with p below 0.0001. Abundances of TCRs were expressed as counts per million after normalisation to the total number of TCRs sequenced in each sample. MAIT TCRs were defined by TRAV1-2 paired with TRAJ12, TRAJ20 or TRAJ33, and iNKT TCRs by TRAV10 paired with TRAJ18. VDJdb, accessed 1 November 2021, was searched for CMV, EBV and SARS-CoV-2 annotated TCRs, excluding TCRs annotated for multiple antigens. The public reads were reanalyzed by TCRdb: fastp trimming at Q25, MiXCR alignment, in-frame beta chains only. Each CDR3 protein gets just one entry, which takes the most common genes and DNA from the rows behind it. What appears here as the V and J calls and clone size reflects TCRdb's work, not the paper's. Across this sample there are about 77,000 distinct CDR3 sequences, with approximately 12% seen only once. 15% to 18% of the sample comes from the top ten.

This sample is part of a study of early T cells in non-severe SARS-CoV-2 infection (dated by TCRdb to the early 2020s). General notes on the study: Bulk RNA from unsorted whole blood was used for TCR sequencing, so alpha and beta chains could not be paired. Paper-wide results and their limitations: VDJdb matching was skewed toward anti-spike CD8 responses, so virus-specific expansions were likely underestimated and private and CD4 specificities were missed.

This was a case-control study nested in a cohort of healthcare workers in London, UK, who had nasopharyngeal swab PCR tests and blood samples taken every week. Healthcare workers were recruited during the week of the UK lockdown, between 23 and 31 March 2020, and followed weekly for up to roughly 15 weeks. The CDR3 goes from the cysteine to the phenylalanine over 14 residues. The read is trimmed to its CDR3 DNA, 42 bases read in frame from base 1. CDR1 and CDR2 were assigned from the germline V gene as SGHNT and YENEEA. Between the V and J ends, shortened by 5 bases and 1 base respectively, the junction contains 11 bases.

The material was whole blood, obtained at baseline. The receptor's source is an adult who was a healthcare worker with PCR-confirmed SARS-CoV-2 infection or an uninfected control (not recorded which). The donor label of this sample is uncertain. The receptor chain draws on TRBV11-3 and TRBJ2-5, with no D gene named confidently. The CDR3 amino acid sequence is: CASSPFLGQETQYF. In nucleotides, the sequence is TGTGCCAGCAGCCCTTTCTTGGGCCAAGAGACCCAGTACTTC.